This paragraph reports one T cell receptor beta chain. Its target is unknown. J was trimmed by 5 bases and V by 0 bases; bases with no gene match: 10. The CDR3 spans 17 residues. Germline-derived CDR1 and CDR2 are SGHAT and FQNNGV. Flow cytometry served to check the purity of CD4+ and CD8+ cells, which were isolated by positive magnetic bead selection. This specimen comes from a study of somatic mutations in cytotoxic T cells in rheumatoid arthritis. Overall study findings and caveats: There were about an eighth of the roughly 65 patients in whom the largest CD8+ clone exceeded 20% of CD8+ cells.

Repertoires were generated with immunoSEQ multiplex PCR, while TCRdb's copy carries only in-frame clones and drops some. This table has tens of thousands of clones, 82% appearing once. The receptor's source is an adult with rheumatoid arthritis. This chain uses TRBV11-2 with TRBJ2-5, with 9 bases identical to TRBD2. The sequenced sample was CD8+ T cells sorted from blood. The CDR3 spells CASSLDLAGGPGETQYF. DNA of the CDR3: TGTGCCAGCAGCTTAGATCTGGCGGGAGGGCCCGGGGAGACCCAGTACTTC.